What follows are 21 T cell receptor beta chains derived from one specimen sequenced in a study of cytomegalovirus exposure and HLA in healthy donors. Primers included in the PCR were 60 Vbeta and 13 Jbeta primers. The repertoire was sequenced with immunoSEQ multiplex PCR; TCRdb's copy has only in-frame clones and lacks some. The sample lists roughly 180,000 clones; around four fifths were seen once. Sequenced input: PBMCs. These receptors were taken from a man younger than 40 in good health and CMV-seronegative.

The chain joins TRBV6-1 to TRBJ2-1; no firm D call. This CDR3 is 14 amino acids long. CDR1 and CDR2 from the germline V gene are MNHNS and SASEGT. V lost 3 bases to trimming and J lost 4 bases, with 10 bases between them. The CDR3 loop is CASSEIIDYNEQFF. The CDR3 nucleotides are TGTGCCAGCAGTGAGATCATAGATTACAATGAGCAGTTCTTC.

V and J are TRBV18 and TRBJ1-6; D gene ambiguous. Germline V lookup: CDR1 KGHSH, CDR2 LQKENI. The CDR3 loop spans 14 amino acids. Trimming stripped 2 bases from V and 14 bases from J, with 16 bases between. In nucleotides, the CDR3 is TGTGCCAGCTCACCAGATCAGGCCGGGAATTCCCTCCACTTT. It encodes CASSPDQAGNSLHF. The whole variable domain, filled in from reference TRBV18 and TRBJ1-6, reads NAGVMQNPRHLVRRRGQEARLRCSPMKGHSHVYWYRQLPEEGLKFMVYLQKENIIDESGMPKERFSAEFPKEGPSILRIQQVVRGDSAAYFCASSPDQAGNSLHFGNGTRLTVT.

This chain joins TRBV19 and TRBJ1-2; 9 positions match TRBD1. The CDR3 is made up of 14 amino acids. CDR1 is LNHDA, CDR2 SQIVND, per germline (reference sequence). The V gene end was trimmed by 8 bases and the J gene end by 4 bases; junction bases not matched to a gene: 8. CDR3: CASRDRDARYGYTF. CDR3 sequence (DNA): TGTGCCAGTCGGGACAGGGACGCACGCTATGGCTACACCTTC.

CDR3 region: CAWSDQGYTQYF. The DNA for the CDR3 is TGTGCCTGGAGTGACCAGGGGTACACGCAGTATTTT. The chain employs TRBV30 and TRBJ2-3; D may be TRBD1 (6 bases). This CDR3 has 12 amino acids. Germline loops: CDR1 GTSNPN, CDR2 SVGIG (reference sequence). The V end lost 1 base, the J end lost 9 bases, and 11 bases lay between the germline ends. The entire variable domain, with the rest obtained from reference TRBV30 and TRBJ2-3, is as follows: SQTIHQWPATLVQPVGSPLSLECTVEGTSNPNLYWYRQAAGRGLQLLFYSVGIGQISSEVPQNLSASRPQDRQFILSSKKLLLSDSGFYLCAWSDQGYTQYFGPGTRLTVL.

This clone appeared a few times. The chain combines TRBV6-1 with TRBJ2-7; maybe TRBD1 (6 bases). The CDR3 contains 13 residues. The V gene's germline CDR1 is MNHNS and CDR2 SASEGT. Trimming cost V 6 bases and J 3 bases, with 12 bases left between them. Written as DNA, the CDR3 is TGTGCCAGCAGCAGACAGGCTTTCTACGAGCAGTACTTC. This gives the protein CASSRQAFYEQYF.

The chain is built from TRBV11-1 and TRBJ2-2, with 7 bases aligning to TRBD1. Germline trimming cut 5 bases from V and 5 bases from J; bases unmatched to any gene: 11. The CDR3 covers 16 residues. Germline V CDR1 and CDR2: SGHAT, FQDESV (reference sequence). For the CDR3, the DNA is TGTGCCAGCAGCAACCCCGACAGGGTACGAACCGGGGAGCTGTTTTTT. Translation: CASSNPDRVRTGELFF.

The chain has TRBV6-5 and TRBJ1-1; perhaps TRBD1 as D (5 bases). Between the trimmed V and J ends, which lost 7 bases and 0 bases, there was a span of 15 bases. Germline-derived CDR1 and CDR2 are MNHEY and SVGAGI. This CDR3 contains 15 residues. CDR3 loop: CASTQSGDVNTEAFF. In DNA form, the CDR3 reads TGTGCCAGCACTCAAAGCGGGGACGTGAACACTGAAGCTTTCTTT.

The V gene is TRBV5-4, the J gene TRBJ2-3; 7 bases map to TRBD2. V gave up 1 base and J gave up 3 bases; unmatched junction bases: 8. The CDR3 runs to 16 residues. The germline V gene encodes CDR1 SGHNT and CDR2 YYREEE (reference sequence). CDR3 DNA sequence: TGTGCCAGCAGCTTGAGGCTAGCGGCTAGGACAGATACGCAGTATTTT. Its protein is CASSLRLAARTDTQYF.

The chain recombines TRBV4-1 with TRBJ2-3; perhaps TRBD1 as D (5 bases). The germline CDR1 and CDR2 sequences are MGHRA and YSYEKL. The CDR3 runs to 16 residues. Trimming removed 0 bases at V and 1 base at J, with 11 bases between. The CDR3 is CASSQDLQGGTDTQYF. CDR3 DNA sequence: TGCGCCAGCAGCCAAGATCTCCAGGGTGGCACAGATACGCAGTATTTT.

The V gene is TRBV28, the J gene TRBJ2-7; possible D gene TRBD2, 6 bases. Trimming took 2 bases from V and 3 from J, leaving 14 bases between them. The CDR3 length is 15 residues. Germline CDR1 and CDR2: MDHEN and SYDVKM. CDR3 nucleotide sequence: TGTGCCAGCAGTTTAGGGAGGACCTATAGCTACGAGCAGTACTTC. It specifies CASSLGRTYSYEQYF.

DNA for the CDR3: TGCGCCAGCAGCCCGACGGGGGGGCTGAACACTGAAGCTTTCTTT. Amino acids: CASSPTGGLNTEAFF. This chain joins TRBV4-1 and TRBJ1-1; weak D call: TRBD1 (6 bases). CDR3 size: 15 residues. V was trimmed by 4 bases and J by 0 bases, leaving 12 bases between them. Looked up from germline, CDR1 is MGHRA and CDR2 is YSYEKL.

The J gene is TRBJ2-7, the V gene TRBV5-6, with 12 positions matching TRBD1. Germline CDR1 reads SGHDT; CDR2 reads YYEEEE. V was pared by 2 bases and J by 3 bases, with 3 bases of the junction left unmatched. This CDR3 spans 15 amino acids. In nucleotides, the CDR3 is TGTGCCAGCAGCTTCGGGACAGGGGGCTACTACGAGCAGTACTTC. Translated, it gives CASSFGTGGYYEQYF.

In nucleotides, the CDR3 is TGTGCCAGCAGTTCTCCAGGACAGGGGCCGTATGAAGCTTTCTTT. Translating gives CASSSPGQGPYEAFF. The V gene is TRBV5-4, the J gene TRBJ1-1, with 9 positions matching TRBD1. The trim removed 5 bases at V and 7 bases at J, leaving 12 bases unmatched. The CDR3 has 15 amino acids. Germline loops: CDR1 SGHNT, CDR2 YYREEE (reference sequence). The full variable domain, completed using reference TRBV5-4 and TRBJ1-1, is ETGVTQSPTHLIKTRGQQVTLRCSSQSGHNTVSWYQQALGQGPQFIFQYYREEENGRGNFPPRFSGLQFPNYSSELNVNALELDDSALYLCASSSPGQGPYEAFFGQGTRLTVV.

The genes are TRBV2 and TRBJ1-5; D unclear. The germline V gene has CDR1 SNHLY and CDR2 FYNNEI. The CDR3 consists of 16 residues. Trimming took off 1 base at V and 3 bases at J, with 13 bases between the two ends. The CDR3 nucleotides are TGTGCCAGCAGTGAAGATGCTTACCAGTACAATCAGCCCCAGCATTTT. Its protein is CASSEDAYQYNQPQHF.

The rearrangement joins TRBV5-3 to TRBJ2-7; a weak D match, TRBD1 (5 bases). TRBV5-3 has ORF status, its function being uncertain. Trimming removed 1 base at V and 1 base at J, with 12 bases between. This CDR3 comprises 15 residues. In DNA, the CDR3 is TGTGCCAGAAGCTTGCCGACAGCTGATTCCTACGAGCAGTACTTC. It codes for CARSLPTADSYEQYF.

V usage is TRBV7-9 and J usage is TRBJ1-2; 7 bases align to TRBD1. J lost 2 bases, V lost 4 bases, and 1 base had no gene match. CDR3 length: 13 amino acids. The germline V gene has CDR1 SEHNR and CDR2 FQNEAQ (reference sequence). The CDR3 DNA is TGTGCCAGCAGCTCCAGGGGGAACTATGGCTACACCTTC. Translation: CASSSRGNYGYTF.

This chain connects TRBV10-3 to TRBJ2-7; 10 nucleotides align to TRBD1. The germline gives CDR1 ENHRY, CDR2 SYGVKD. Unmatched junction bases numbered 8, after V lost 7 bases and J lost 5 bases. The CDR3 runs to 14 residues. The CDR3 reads CAIKGQGGFDEQYF. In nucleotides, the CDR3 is TGTGCCATCAAAGGACAGGGGGGCTTTGACGAGCAGTACTTC.

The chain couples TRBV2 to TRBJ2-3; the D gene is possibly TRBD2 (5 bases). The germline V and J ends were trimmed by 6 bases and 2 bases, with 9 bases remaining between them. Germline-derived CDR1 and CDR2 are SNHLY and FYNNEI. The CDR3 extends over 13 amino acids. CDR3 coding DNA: TGTGCCAGCAGGAGGGAGCACACAGATACGCAGTATTTT. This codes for CASRREHTDTQYF.

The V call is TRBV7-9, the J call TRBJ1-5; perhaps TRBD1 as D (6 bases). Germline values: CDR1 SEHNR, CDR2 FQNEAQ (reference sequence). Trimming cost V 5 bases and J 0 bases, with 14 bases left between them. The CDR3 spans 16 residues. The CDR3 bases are TGTGCCAGCAGCCAAGCCGGGACAAATAGCAATCAGCCCCAGCATTTT. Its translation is CASSQAGTNSNQPQHF.

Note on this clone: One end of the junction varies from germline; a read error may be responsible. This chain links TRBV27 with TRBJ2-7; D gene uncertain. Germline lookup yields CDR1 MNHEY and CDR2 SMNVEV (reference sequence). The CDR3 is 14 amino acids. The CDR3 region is CASSLFAESSEQYF. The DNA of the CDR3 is TGTGCCAGCAGTTTATTCGCGGAATCCTCCGAGCAGTACTTC.

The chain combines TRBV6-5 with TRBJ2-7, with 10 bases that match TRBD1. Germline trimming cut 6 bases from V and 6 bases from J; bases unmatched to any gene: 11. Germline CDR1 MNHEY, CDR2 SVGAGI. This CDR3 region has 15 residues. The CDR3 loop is CASRSAGQGPLEQYF. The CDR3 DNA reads TGTGCCAGCAGGAGCGCGGGACAGGGGCCTCTCGAGCAGTACTTC.